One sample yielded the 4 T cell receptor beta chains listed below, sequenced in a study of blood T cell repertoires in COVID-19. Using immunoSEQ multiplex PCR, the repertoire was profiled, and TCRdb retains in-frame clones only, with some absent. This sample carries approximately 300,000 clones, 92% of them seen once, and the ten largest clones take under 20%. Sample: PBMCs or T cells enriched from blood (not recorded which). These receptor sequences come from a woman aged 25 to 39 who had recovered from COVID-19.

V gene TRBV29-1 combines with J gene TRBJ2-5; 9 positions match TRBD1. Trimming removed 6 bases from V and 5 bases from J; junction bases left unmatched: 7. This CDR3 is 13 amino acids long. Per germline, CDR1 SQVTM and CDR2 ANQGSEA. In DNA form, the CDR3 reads TGCAGCGTCAGCGGGACAGGGCGGGAGACCCAGTACTTC. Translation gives CSVSGTGRETQYF.

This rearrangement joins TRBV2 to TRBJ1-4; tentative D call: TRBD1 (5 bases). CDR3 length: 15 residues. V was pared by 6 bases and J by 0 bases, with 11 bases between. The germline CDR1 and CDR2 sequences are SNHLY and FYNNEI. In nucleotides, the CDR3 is TGTGCCAGCAGCAGGGACTCTGCAACTAATGAAAAACTGTTTTTT. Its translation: CASSRDSATNEKLFF.

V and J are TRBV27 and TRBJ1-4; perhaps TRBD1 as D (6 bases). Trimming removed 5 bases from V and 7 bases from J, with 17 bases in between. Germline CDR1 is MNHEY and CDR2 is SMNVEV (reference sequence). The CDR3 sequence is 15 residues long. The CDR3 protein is CASSRAQGWSEKLFF. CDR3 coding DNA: TGTGCCAGCAGTCGCGCTCAGGGGTGGTCTGAAAAACTGTTTTTT.

CDR3 region: CASSGTRTTNEKLFF. The CDR3 DNA sequence: TGCGCCAGCAGCGGGACAAGAACAACTAATGAAAAACTGTTTTTT. The V and J genes are TRBV4-1 and TRBJ1-4; the D gene is possibly TRBD1 (6 bases). Germline CDR1 MGHRA, CDR2 YSYEKL. CDR3 length equals 15 residues. V shed 5 bases and J shed 0 bases, with 10 bases lying between them.